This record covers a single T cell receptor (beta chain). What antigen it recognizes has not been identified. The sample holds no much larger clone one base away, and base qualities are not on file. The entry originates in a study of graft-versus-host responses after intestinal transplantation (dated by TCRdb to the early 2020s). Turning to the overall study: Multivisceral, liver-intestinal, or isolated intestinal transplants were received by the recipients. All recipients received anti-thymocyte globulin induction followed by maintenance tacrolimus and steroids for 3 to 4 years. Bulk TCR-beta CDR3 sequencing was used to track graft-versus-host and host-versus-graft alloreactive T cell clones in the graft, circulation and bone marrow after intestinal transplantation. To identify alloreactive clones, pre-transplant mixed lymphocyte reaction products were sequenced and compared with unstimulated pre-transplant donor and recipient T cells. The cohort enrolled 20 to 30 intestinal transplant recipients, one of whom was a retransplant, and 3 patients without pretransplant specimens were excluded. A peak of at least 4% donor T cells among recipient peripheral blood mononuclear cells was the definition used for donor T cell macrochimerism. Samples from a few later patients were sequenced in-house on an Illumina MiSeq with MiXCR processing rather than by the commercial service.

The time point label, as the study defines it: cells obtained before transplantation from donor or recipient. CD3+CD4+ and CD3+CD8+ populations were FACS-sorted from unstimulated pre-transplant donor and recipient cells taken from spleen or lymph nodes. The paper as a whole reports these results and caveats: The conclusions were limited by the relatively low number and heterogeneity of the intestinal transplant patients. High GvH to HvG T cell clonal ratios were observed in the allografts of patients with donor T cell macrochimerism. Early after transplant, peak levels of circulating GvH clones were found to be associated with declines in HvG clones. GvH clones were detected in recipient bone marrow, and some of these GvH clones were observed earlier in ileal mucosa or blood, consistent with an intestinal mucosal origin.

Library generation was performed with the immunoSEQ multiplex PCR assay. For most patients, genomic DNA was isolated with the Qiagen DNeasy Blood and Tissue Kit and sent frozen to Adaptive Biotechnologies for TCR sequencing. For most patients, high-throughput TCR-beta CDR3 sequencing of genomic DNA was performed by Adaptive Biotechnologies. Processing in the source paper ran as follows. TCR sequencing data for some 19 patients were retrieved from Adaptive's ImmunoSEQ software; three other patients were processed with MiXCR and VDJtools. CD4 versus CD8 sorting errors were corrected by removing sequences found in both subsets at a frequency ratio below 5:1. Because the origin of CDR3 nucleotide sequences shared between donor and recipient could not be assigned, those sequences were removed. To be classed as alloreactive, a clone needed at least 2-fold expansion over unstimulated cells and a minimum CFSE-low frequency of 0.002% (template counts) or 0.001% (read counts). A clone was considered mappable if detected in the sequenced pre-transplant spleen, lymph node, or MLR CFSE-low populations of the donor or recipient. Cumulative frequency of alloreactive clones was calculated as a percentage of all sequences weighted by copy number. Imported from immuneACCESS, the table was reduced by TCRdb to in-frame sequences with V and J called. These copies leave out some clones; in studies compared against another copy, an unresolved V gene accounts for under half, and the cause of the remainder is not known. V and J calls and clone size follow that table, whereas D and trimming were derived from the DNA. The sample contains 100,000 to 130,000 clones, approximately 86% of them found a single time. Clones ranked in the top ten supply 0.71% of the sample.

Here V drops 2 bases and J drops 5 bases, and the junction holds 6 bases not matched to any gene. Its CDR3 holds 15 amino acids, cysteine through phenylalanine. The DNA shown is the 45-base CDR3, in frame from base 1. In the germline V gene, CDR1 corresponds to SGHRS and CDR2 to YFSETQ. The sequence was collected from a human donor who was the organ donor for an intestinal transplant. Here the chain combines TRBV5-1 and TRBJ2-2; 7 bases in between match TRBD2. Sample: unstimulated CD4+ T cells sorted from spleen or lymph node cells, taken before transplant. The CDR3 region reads CASSFVGGQTGELFF. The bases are TGCGCCAGCAGCTTTGTGGGAGGGCAGACCGGGGAGCTGTTTTTT.